Below are 4 T cell receptor beta chains sequenced from a single sample in a study of shared clonotypes between healthy human individuals. Method: immunoSEQ multiplex PCR; TCRdb's copy keeps in-frame clones and lacks some. The repertoire includes 600,000 to 800,000 clones, 72% of them detected once, and around 1.7% sits in the top ten. The sample was memory CD4+ T cells sorted from blood. The subset was: CD45RA-negative fraction. The receptor set was obtained from a woman aged 25-40 years in good health.

The chain joins TRBV28 to TRBJ2-7; TRBD2 matches at 7 bases. CDR3 length: 13 amino acids. J gave up 0 bases and V 7 bases, and 3 bases lay outside the gene matches. The germline CDR1 and CDR2 sequences are MDHEN and SYDVKM. As DNA, the CDR3 is TGTGCCAGCACCCGGGGGGACTCCTACGAGCAGTACTTC. Its translation: CASTRGDSYEQYF.

This clone was recorded only once. The CDR3 is CASSGFGGSGELFF. CDR3 in DNA: TGTGCCAGCAGCGGATTTGGGGGGTCCGGGGAGCTGTTTTTT. This chain uses TRBV7-2 with TRBJ2-2; D is possibly TRBD2 (6 bases). CDR3 length equals 14 residues. Germline V gives CDR1 SGHTA, CDR2 FQGNSA. Trimming left V 5 bases short and J 6 bases short, with 13 bases between.

The chain has TRBV7-2 and TRBJ2-3; 9 bases are a match to TRBD2. This CDR3 comprises 15 residues. CDR1 and CDR2 (germline): SGHTA, FQGNSA. V lost 7 bases to trimming and J lost 3 bases; unmatched junction nucleotides: 8. The CDR3 spells CASTQGAGGTDTQYF. DNA for the CDR3: TGTGCCAGCACCCAGGGCGCGGGAGGGACAGATACGCAGTATTTT.

The chain links TRBV28 to TRBJ2-1, with TRBD2 matching over 9 bases. J lost 5 bases, V lost 6 bases, and 8 bases had no gene match. Germline loops: CDR1 MDHEN, CDR2 SYDVKM. The CDR3 has 15 residues. As DNA, the CDR3 is TGTGCCAGCAGGAATAGCGGGAGTATGGACAATGAGCAGTTCTTC. It codes for CASRNSGSMDNEQFF.